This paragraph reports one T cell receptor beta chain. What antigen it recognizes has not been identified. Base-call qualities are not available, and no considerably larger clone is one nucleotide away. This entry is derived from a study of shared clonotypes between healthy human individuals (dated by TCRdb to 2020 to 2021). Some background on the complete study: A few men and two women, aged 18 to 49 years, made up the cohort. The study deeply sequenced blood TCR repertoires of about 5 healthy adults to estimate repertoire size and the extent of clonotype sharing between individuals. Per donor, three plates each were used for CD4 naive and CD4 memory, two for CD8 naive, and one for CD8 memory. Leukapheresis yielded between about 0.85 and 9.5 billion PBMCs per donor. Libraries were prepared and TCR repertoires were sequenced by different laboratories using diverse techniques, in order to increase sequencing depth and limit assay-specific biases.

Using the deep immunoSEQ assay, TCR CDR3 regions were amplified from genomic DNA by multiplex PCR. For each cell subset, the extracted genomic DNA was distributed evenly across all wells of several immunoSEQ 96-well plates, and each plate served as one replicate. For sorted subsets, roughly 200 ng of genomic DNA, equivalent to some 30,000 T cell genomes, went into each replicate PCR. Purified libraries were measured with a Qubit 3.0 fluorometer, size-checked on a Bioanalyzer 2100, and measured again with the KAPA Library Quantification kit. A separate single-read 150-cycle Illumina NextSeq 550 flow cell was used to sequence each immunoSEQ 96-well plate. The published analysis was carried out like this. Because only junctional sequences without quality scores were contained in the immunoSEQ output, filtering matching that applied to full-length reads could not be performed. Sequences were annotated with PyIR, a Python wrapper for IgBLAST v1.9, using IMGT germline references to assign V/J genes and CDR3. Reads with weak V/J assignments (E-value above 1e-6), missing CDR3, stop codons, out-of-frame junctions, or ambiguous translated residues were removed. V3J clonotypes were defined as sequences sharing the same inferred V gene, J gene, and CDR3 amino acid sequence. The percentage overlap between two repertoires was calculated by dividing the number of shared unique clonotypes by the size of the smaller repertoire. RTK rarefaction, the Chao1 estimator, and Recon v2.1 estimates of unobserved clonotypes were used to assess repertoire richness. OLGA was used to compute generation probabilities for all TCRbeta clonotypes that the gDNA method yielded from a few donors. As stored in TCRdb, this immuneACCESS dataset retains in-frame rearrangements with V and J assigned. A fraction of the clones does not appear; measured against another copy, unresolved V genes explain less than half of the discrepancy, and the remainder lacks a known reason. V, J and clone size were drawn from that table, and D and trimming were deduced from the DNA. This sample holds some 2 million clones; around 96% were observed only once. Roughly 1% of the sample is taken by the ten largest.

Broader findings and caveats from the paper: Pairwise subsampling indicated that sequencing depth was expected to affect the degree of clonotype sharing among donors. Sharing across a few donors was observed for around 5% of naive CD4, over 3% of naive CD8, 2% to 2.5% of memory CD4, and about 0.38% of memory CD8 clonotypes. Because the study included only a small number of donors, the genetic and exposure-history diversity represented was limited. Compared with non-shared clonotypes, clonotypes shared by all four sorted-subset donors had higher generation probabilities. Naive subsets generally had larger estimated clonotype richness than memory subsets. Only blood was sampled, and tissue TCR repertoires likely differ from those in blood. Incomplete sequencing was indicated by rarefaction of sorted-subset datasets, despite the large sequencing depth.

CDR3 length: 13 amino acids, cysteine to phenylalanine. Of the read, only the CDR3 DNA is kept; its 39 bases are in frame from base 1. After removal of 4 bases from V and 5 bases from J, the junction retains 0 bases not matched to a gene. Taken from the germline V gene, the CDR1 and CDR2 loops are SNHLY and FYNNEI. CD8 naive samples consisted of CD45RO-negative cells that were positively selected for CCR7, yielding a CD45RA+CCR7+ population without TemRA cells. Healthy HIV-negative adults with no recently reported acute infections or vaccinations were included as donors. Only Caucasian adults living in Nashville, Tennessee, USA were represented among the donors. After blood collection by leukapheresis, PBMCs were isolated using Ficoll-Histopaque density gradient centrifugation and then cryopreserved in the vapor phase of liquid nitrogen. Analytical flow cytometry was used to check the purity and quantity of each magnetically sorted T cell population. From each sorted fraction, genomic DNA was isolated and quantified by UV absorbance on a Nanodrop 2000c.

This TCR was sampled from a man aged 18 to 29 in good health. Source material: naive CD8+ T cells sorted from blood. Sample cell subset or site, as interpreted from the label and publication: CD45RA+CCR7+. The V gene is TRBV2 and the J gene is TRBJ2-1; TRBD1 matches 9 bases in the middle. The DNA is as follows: TGTGCCAGCAGTGGACAGGGGGACAATGAGCAGTTCTTC. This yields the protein CASSGQGDNEQFF.